This T cell receptor (beta chain) appears in the sequencing data of a study of Graves' ophthalmopathy and Graves' hyperthyroidism. Where ophthalmopathy was present, donors had moderate-to-severe activity, CAS ≥3, NOSPECS ≥4 and duration under 3 months. Certain patients, namely those with other autoimmune diseases, uncontrolled infections, pregnancy or lactation, were excluded. Findings of the study overall: Discrimination between ophthalmopathy and stable hyperthyroidism by a 13-signature model showed more than 85% sensitivity and 70% to 82% specificity.

RNA transcripts yielded amplified TCR beta CDR3 regions. Investigators did first-round RT-PCR with HTBI primers, then second-round multiplex PCR. A single record per CDR3 protein comes from TCRdb applying MiXCR to the multiplex PCR reads. The table records 600,000 to 950,000 distinct CDR3 sequences, 40% of them present only once. Termini included, the CDR3 measures 10 amino acids. Germline CDR1 SGHTA, CDR2 FQGNSA. Comments on this clonotype: Its antigen remains unknown. The conserved phenylalanine or tryptophan normally closing the CDR3 is absent here, so this likely arose from a read error. It is unclear where the CDR3 begins or ends on the DNA, so no DNA is shown, and the CDR3 is as TCRdb lists it.

What was sequenced was peripheral blood. V gene TRBV7-2 combines with J gene TRBJ1-4; no check of the table's D call, TRBD1, against the DNA was made. This sequence was found in an adult man with Graves' ophthalmopathy. The CDR3 loop reads CASSLAGTSY.